This T cell receptor (beta chain) was recorded in a study of blood T cell repertoires in COVID-19. The CDR3 runs to 14 residues. In germline, CDR1 is SNHLY, CDR2 FYNNEI. With 6 bases clipped from V and 7 bases from J, the junction kept 5 bases outside the gene matches. Per the study methods: Amplified reference gene primers provided the basis for estimating nucleated cell counts. Using immunoSEQ multiplex PCR, the repertoire was profiled, and TCRdb retains in-frame clones only, with some absent. The DNA was the basis for D and trimming; V, J and clone size are from that table. The sample consists of about 120,000 clones, more than 85% of them appearing once.

This TCR came from a man aged 55-75 years with COVID-19, enrolled during active disease. Sample: peripheral blood. The rearrangement joins TRBV2 to TRBJ1-4; 10 bases fit TRBD1. The CDR3 reads CASRPGQGFEKLFF. In DNA form, the CDR3 reads TGTGCCAGCAGGCCGGGACAGGGGTTTGAAAAACTGTTTTTT. Drawing the rest from reference TRBV2 and TRBJ1-4, the complete variable domain is EPEVTQTPSHQVTQMGQEVILRCVPISNHLYFYWYRQILGQKVEFLVSFYNNEISEKSEIFDDQFSVERPDGSNFTLKIRSTKLEDSAMYFCASRPGQGFEKLFFGSGTQLSVL.